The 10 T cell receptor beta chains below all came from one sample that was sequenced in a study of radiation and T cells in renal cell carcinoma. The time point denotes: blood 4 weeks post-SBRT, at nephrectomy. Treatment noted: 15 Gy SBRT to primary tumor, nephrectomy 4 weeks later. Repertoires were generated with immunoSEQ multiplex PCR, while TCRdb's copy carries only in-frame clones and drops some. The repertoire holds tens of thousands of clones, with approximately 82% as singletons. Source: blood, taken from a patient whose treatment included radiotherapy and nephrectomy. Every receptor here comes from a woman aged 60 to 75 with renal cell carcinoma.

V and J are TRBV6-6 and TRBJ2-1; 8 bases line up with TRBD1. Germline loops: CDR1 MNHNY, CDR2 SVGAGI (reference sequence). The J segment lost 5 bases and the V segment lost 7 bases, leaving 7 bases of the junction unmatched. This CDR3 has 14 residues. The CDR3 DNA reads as TGTGCCAGCAACGACAGGGGTTCGGACAATGAGCAGTTCTTC. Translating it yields CASNDRGSDNEQFF.

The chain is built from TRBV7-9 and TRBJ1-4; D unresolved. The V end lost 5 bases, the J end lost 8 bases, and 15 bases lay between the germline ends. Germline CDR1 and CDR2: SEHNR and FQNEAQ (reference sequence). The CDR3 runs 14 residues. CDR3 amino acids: CASSLGGVREKLFF. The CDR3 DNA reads TGTGCCAGCAGCCTCGGCGGGGTCCGAGAAAAACTGTTTTTT.

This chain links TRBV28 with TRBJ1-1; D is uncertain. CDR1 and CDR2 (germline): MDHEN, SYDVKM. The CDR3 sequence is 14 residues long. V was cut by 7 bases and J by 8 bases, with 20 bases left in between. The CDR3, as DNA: TGTGCCAGCACCCCTATTGTTCGCTCTGCGGAAGCTTTCTTT. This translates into CASTPIVRSAEAFF.

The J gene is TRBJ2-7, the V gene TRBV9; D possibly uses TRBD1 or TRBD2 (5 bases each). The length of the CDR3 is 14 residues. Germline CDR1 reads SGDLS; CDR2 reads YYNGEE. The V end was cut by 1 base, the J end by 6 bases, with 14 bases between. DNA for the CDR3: TGTGCCAGCAGCGTATCGGTGAATGGGGGCGAGCAGTACTTC. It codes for CASSVSVNGGEQYF.

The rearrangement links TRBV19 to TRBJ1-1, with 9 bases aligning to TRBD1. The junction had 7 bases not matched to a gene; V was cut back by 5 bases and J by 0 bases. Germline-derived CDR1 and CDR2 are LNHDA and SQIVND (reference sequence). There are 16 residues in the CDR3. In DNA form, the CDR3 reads TGTGCCAGTAGTGTTGCAGACAGGGGGATGAACACTGAAGCTTTCTTT. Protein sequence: CASSVADRGMNTEAFF.

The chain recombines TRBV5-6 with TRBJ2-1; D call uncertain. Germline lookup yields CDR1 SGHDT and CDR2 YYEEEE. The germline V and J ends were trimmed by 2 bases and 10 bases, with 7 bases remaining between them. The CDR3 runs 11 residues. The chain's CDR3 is CASSFSREQFF. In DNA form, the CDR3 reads TGTGCCAGCAGCTTCTCGAGGGAGCAGTTCTTC.

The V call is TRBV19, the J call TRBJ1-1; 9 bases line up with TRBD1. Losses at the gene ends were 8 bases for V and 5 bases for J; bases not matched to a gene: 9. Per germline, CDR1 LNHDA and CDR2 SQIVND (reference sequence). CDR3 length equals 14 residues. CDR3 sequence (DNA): TGTGCCAGTTTACCCGGGACAGGGAGGACTGAAGCTTTCTTT. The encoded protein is CASLPGTGRTEAFF. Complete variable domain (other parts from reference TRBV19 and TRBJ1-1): DGGITQSPKYLFRKEGQNVTLSCEQNLNHDAMYWYRQDPGQGLRLIYYSQIVNDFQKGDIAEGYSVSREKKESFPLTVTSAQKNPTAFYLCASLPGTGRTEAFFGQGTRLTVV.

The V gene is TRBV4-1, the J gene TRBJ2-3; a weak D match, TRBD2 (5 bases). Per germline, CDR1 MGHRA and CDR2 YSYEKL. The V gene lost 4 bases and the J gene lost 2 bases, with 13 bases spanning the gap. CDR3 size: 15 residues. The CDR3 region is CASSPVLVHTDTQYF. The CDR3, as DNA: TGCGCCAGCAGCCCCGTACTAGTCCACACAGATACGCAGTATTTT.

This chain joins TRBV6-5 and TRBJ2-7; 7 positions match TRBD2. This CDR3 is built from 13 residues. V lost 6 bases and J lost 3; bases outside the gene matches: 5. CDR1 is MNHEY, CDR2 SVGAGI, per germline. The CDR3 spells CASSGTGGYEQYF. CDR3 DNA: TGTGCCAGCAGCGGGACGGGGGGCTACGAGCAGTACTTC.

CDR3 bases: TGTGCCAGCTCATGGGGGAACACTGAAGCTTTCTTT. Translated: CASSWGNTEAFF. The chain employs TRBV6-1 and TRBJ1-1; D is uncertain. CDR1 and CDR2 from the germline V gene are MNHNS and SASEGT. Trimming shortened V by 8 bases and J by 1 base, and 8 bases separated the two germline ends. The CDR3 runs to 12 residues.